This is a list of T cell receptor beta chains from one sample in a study of identical twins. A single record per CDR3 protein comes from TCRdb applying MiXCR to the 5' RACE reads. Of around 550,000 distinct CDR3 sequences listed, approximately 14% are singletons. This same sample was also taken into another study, of yellow fever vaccine responses in identical twins.

Sequencing input: CD4+ T cells sorted from blood. Source of these receptors: a woman aged 18-29 years in good health. Each CDR3 is given with its conserved first and last residue. A D gene is named only where the DNA matches it firmly. The listing skips clone size in some rows; elsewhere it reads once, few, many or a size class.

DNA,CDR3,length,size,D,V,J
TGTGCCAGCAGTGAATTGGCGGCCGGGCAGCCCCAGCATTTT,CASSELAAGQPQHF,14,few,.,TRBV2,TRBJ1-5
TGTGCCACCAGCCGTGGACTAAGGGAGACCCAGTACTTC,CATSRGLRETQYF,13,.,.,TRBV15,TRBJ2-5
TGTGCCAGCAGCCAAGATACTAGCGGGAAAATAGATACGCAGTATTTT,CASSQDTSGKIDTQYF,16,.,TRBD2,TRBV3-1,TRBJ2-3
TGTGCCAGCAGGAGACAGAGCCAAGAGACCCAGTACTTC,CASRRQSQETQYF,13,few,.,TRBV12-3/TRBV12-4,TRBJ2-5
TGTGCCAGCAGCCCCACGCCCGGGCTGGGCACTGAAGCTTTCTTT,CASSPTPGLGTEAFF,15,few,.,TRBV3-1,TRBJ1-1
TGCAGTGTGGGACAGAACTCTGGAAACACCATATATTTT,CSVGQNSGNTIYF,13,.,TRBD1,TRBV20-1,TRBJ1-3
TGTGCCAGCAGCTTACCGGGACAGGGGGTAGTCAGTGAGCAGTTCTTC,CASSLPGQGVVSEQFF,16,few,TRBD1,TRBV5-4,TRBJ2-1
TGTGCCAGCAGTCCCGTCAAGAAGAACACCGGGGAGCTGTTTTTT,CASSPVKKNTGELFF,15,few,.,TRBV12-3/TRBV12-4,TRBJ2-2
TGTGCCAGCAGTTTCCGCCTAAGCGGGAGGGCCAATACGCAGTATTTT,CASSFRLSGRANTQYF,16,.,TRBD2,TRBV28,TRBJ2-3
TGTGCCACCGGGGGGACAGACCACCCCGGGGAGCTGTTTTTT,CATGGTDHPGELFF,14,many,.,TRBV24-1,TRBJ2-2
TGTGCCAGCCGTCCTATTGCGGGAGGGAAGTACGAGCAGTACTTC,CASRPIAGGKYEQYF,15,.,TRBD2,TRBV6-1,TRBJ2-7
TGTGCCAGCAGCCTTGGGACTAGCCGTTCAGATACGCAGTATTTT,CASSLGTSRSDTQYF,15,few,TRBD2,TRBV7-3,TRBJ2-3
TGTGCCATCACGGGAGGGAACACCGGGGAGCTGTTTTTT,CAITGGNTGELFF,13,.,TRBD2,TRBV10-3,TRBJ2-2
TGTGCCAGCAGGCCTGGACTAGCGGGATACACCGGGGAGCTGTTTTTT,CASRPGLAGYTGELFF,16,many,TRBD2,TRBV12-3/TRBV12-4,TRBJ2-2
TGTGCCAGCAGCCCCGTCCTAGCGGGAGGCTTAAATGAGCAGTTCTTC,CASSPVLAGGLNEQFF,16,few,TRBD2,TRBV2,TRBJ2-1
TGCGCCAGCAGATTTAGGGGACAGGAGGTAACAGATACGCAGTATTTT,CASRFRGQEVTDTQYF,16,.,TRBD1,TRBV5-1,TRBJ2-3
TGTGCCAGCAGACCGGACAGGGTGGGCAATGAGCAGTTCTTC,CASRPDRVGNEQFF,14,.,TRBD1,TRBV11-1,TRBJ2-1
TGTGCCAGCAGCCCGAGATCCACCGGGGAGCTGTTTTTT,CASSPRSTGELFF,13,few,.,TRBV6-1,TRBJ2-2
TGTGCCAGCAGCTTAGCCAGATCCGGGGAGCTGTTTTTT,CASSLARSGELFF,13,.,.,TRBV7-8,TRBJ2-2